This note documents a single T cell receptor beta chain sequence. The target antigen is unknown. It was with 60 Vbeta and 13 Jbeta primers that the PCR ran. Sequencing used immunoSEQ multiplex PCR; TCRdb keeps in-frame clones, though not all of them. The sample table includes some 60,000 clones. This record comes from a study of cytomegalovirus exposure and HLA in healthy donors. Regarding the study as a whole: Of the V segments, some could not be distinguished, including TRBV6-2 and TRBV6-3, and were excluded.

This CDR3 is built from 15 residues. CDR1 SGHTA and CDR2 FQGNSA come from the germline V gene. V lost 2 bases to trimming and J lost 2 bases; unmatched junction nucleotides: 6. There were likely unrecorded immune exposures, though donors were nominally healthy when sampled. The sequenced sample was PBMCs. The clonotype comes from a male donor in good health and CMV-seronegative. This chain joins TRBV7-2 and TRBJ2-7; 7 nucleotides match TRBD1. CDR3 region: CASSLPGTAAYEQYF. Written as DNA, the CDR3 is TGTGCCAGCAGCTTACCCGGGACAGCTGCCTACGAGCAGTACTTC.